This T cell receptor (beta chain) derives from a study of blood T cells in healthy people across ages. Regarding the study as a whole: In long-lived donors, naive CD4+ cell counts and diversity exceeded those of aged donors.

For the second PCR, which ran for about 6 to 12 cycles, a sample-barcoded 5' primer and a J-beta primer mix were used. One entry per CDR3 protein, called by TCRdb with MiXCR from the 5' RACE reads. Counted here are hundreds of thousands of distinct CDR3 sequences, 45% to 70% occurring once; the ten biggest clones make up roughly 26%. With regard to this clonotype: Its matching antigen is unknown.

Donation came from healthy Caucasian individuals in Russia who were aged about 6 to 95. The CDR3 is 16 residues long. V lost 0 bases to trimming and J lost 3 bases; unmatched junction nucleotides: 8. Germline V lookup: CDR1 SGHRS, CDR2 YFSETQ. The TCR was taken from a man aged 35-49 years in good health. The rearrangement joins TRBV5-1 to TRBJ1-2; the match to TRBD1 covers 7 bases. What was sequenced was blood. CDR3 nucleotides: TGCGCCAGCAGCTTGGATGGACAGGTCGACTACTATGGCTACACCTTC. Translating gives CASSLDGQVDYYGYTF.